The next 11 T cell receptor beta chains were all read from a single sample in a study of T-cell reconstitution after alpha-beta-depleted transplantation in children (dated by TCRdb to the mid-2010s). Libraries were constructed by PCR. Instrument on record: Illumina HiSeq 2500. TCR libraries were prepared with molecular barcoding, using unique molecular identifiers to normalize TCRbeta repertoire quantification. The public reads were reanalyzed by TCRdb: fastp trimming at Q25, MiXCR alignment, in-frame beta chains only. A single entry per CDR3 protein holds the most common genes and DNA from its merged rows. The sample includes approximately 97,000 distinct CDR3 sequences, with 5% to 6% observed a single time. The top ten constitute roughly 5.5% of the sample. The sample's time point, from its label and the paper: day 60 (about 2 months) after transplantation. Per the publication, the treatment or condition label means: allogeneic hematopoietic cell transplantation with graft depleted of TCRalphabeta T cells and CD19 B cells.

The specimen was PBMCs, mostly from graft donor cells, collected 60 days after TCRalphabeta/CD19-depleted stem cell transplant. Receptors originate from a female patient aged 2-15 years who had a stem cell transplant for Fanconi anemia, so the T cells may come from the graft donor.

The chain carries TRBV5-1 and TRBJ2-3, with a possible D match to TRBD1 (5 bases). The CDR3 is made up of 15 amino acids. Germline values: CDR1 SGHRS, CDR2 YFSETQ. The germline V and J ends were trimmed by 1 base and 0 bases, with 9 bases remaining between them. The CDR3 DNA reads as TGCGCCAGCAGCTTGCCTCCAGGGAGCACAGATACGCAGTATTTT. This sequence encodes CASSLPPGSTDTQYF.

This clonotype was recorded at least ten times. This chain links TRBV7-2 with TRBJ2-5; D ambiguous. V was clipped by 3 bases and J by 4 bases, with 9 bases between them. Germline V lookup: CDR1 SGHTA, CDR2 FQGNSA. This CDR3 has 13 amino acids. The CDR3 DNA sequence: TGTGCCAGCAGCTTTAGGTCAGGAGAGACCCAGTACTTC. The encoded protein is CASSFRSGETQYF.

The table lists this clonotype with a few counts. The CDR3 reads CASSLVRQGGTEAFF. Here the CDR3 DNA reads TGTGCCAGCAGCTTAGTACGGCAGGGAGGCACTGAAGCTTTCTTT. This chain connects TRBV7-9 to TRBJ1-1, with a tentative D call TRBD1 (5 bases). Germline CDR1 and CDR2: SEHNR and FQNEAQ (reference sequence). Trimming cost V 1 base and J 4 bases, with 13 bases left between them. The CDR3 spans 15 residues. Variable domain in full (rest from reference TRBV7-9 and TRBJ1-1): DTGVSQNPRHKITKRGQNVTFRCDPISEHNRLYWYRQTLGQGPEFLTYFQNEAQLEKSRLLSDRFSAERPKGSFSTLEIQRTEQGDSAMYLCASSLVRQGGTEAFFGQGTRLTVV.

The chain carries TRBV7-9 and TRBJ2-1; TRBD2 might be the D (5 bases). The V and J ends lost 5 bases and 1 base respectively, with 21 bases between them. Germline loops: CDR1 SEHNR, CDR2 FQNEAQ (reference sequence). The CDR3 length is 18 residues. The DNA for the CDR3 is TGTGCCAGCAGCCCCCGATTTCGTGGCGGGTATTCCTACAATGAGCAGTTCTTC. The encoded protein is CASSPRFRGGYSYNEQFF.

This clonotype appeared many times. The chain uses TRBV3-1 and TRBJ2-1; maybe TRBD2 (5 bases). The CDR3 length is 15 residues. Germline V gives CDR1 LGHDT, CDR2 YNNKEL (reference sequence). Between the trimmed V and J ends, which lost 0 bases and 3 bases, there was a span of 9 bases. The CDR3 DNA follows: TGTGCCAGCAGCCAAGATTTGACTATCTACAATGAGCAGTTCTTC. Translated, it gives CASSQDLTIYNEQFF.

The table lists this clonotype with many counts. V is TRBV28 and J is TRBJ1-1, with TRBD1 identical over 8 bases. Losses at the gene ends were 6 bases for V and 10 bases for J; bases not matched to a gene: 19. In germline, CDR1 is MDHEN, CDR2 SYDVKM. The CDR3 loop spans 16 amino acids. The CDR3 region is CASSPLTGDWNKGAFF. The CDR3 DNA reads as TGTGCCAGCAGCCCCTTGACAGGGGATTGGAATAAGGGAGCTTTCTTT. Together with reference TRBV28 and TRBJ1-1, the CDR3 gives the full variable domain: DVKVTQSSRYLVKRTGEKVFLECVQDMDHENMFWYRQDPGLGLRLIYFSYDVKMKEKGDIPEGYSVSREKKERFSLILESASTNQTSMYLCASSPLTGDWNKGAFFGQGTRLTVV.

The chain is built from TRBV28 and TRBJ2-2, with 14 positions matching TRBD2. The length of the CDR3 is 16 residues. V shed 5 bases and J 5 bases; nucleotides not matched to a gene: 4. Germline loops: CDR1 MDHEN, CDR2 SYDVKM. The CDR3 here is CASSKRTSGRTGELFF. The CDR3 nucleotides read TGTGCCAGCAGTAAAAGGACTAGCGGGAGGACCGGGGAGCTGTTTTTT.

This clonotype appeared many times. V gene TRBV14 combines with J gene TRBJ2-5; D is undetermined. The CDR3 length is 12 residues. Trimming removed 6 bases from V and 5 bases from J, with 10 bases in between. Germline CDR1 is SGHDN and CDR2 is FVKESK. CDR3: CASRLTVETQYF. The CDR3 DNA reads as TGTGCCAGCAGACTGACTGTGGAGACCCAGTACTTC.

At least ten counts were recorded for this clonotype. V gene TRBV3-1 combines with J gene TRBJ2-5, with 7 bases that match TRBD1. The germline V gene has CDR1 LGHDT and CDR2 YNNKEL (reference sequence). The CDR3 is made up of 15 amino acids. J was trimmed by 3 bases and V by 0 bases; bases with no gene match: 4. CDR3 loop: CASSQDLDREETQYF. CDR3 nucleotide sequence: TGTGCCAGCAGCCAAGATCTAGACAGGGAAGAGACCCAGTACTTC.

This clonotype was seen repeatedly, ten times or more. The genes are TRBV7-8 and TRBJ2-4, with TRBD2 as a possible D gene (5 bases). Germline V CDR1 and CDR2: SGHVS, FQNEAQ. This CDR3 contains 13 residues. V gave up 0 bases and J gave up 5 bases, with 5 bases separating them. This chain's CDR3 is CASSLAGENIQYF. CDR3 DNA sequence: TGTGCCAGCAGCTTAGCGGGAGAAAACATTCAGTACTTC.

This clonotype appeared many times. The genes are TRBV4-1 and TRBJ2-2; TRBD2 agrees at 13 bases. The length of the CDR3 is 18 residues. Germline trimming cut 3 bases from V and 0 bases from J; bases unmatched to any gene: 4. Germline V lookup: CDR1 MGHRA, CDR2 YSYEKL. The CDR3: CASSHPGLAGTNTGELFF. CDR3 sequence (DNA): TGCGCCAGCAGCCATCCGGGACTAGCGGGAACGAACACCGGGGAGCTGTTTTTT.